The clone carrying this TCR beta chain was detected ten times or more. The target antigen is unknown. Quantitative 5'-RACE was performed with molecular barcodes, and it yielded the TCR beta libraries. Each CDR3 protein is one row after TCRdb ran MiXCR on the 5' RACE reads. The sample carries around 430,000 distinct CDR3 sequences, 17% recorded once. The data were taken from a study of CD8 T cells in ankylosing spondylitis. Points from the study as a whole: It was reported that disease-linked clones were significantly enriched in matched ankylosing spondylitis synovial fluid. Made up of 7 to 9 highly homologous variants, a TCR beta motif appeared characteristic of ankylosing spondylitis blood. Prior literature has documented some motif variants in synovial fluid and blood from reactive arthritis. Clones linked with disease were CD8+ and fairly uncommon in the peripheral blood.

The junction had 6 bases not matched to a gene; V was cut back by 8 bases and J by 10 bases. The CDR3 consists of 12 residues. The V gene is TRBV12-3 or TRBV12-4, the J gene TRBJ2-1, with TRBD2 matching 9 bases. Material for sequencing was blood, either unsorted or a sorted T cell fraction (not recorded which). The source is a male donor with ankylosing spondylitis. CDR3 coding DNA: TGTGCCAGCTCGCTAGCGGGAAACGAGCAGTTCTTC. As protein: CASSLAGNEQFF.